This TCR beta chain was identified in a study of CD8 T cells in Susac syndrome. Random hexamers were used to reverse transcribe an amount of roughly 0.5 to 1 ug RNA. immunoSEQ multiplex PCR amplified TCR beta CDR3 across 54 Vbeta, 13 Jbeta. MiXCR was run by TCRdb on the immunoSEQ multiplex PCR reads, yielding one entry per CDR3 protein. The profile shows about 210,000 distinct CDR3 sequences, around 96% of them singletons. The CDR3 has 17 amino acids. Trimming stripped 0 bases from V and 3 bases from J, with 13 bases between. Germline CDR1 and CDR2: SGDLS and YYNGEE. Peripheral blood CD8+ and CD4+ T cells were profiled by TCR beta sequencing. The multiple sclerosis control group consisted of treatment-naive patients whose relapsing-remitting disease, which was either stable or active, fulfilled revised McDonald criteria. The TEMRA cells underwent FACS enrichment, while the CD8+ and CD4+ T cells underwent negative isolation.

Sequenced: CD4+ T cells from PBMCs. This sequence joins TRBV9 and TRBJ2-6; the D gene is possibly TRBD1 (6 bases). The sequence came from a human donor with multiple sclerosis. CDR3 coding DNA: TGTGCCAGCAGCGTAGCGGGACAAGTCTTTGGGGCCAACGTCCTGACTTTC. It yields the protein CASSVAGQVFGANVLTF.